The text below deals with one T cell receptor beta chain. What it binds is unknown. The data derive from a study of shared clonotypes between healthy human individuals. Background on the study: Per donor, three plates held CD4 naive cells, three held CD4 memory, two held CD8 naive and one held CD8 memory.

The healthy adult donors were HIV-negative and reported no recent acute infections or vaccinations. Study-wide results and limits: Apart from blood, nothing was sampled; tissue repertoires likely differ.

The method was immunoSEQ multiplex PCR; TCRdb's version includes in-frame clones alone and lacks a portion of them. The sample contains fewer than 1.4 million clones, around three quarters of which appear only once. Germline V gene lookup returns CDR1 SGDLS and CDR2 YYNGEE. Trimming took 4 bases from V and 3 from J; bases not matched to a gene: 7. The CDR3 runs 15 residues. This clonotype was sampled from a man aged 18 to 30 in good health. Some clones in this sample may be carry-over from other donors' samples. The chain links TRBV9 to TRBJ2-3; TRBD2 matches 8 bases. The source material was memory CD4+ T cells from PBMCs. Indicated subset: CD45RA-negative fraction. Here the CDR3 DNA reads TGTGCCAGCAGCCAAAATAGCGGGATTACAGATACGCAGTATTTT. Translation gives CASSQNSGITDTQYF.